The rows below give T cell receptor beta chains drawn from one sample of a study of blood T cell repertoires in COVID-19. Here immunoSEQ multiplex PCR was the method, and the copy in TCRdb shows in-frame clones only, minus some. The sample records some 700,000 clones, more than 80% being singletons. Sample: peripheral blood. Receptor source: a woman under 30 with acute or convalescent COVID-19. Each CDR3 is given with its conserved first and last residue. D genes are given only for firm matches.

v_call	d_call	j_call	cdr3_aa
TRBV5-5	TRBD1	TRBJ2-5	CASSFTGALGQETQYF
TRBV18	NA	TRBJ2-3	CASSPVGADTQYF
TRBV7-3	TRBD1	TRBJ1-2	CASSLTGTADGYTF
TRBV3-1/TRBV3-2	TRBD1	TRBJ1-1	CASRTGGRATEAFF
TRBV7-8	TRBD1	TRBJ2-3	CASSFSTGGPADTQYF
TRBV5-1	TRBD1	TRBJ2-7	CASSLGQESSYEQYF
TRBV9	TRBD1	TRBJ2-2	CASSVGDRGPNTGELFF
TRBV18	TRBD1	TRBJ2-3	CASSPPRDRADTQYF
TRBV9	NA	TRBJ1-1	CASSETQGLNTEAFF
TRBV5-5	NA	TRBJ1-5	CASSLARGGFQPQHF
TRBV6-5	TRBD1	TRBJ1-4	CASSYGTGDNEKLFF
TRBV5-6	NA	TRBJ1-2	CASSFPAGGYTF
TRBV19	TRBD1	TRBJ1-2	CASSRDRRYGYTF
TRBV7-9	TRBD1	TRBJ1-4	CASSQDRDNEKLFF
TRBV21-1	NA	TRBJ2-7	CASNSYEQYF
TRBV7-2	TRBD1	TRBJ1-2	CASSPPTGYLGYTF
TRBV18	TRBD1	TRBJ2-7	CASSQTGGYEQYF
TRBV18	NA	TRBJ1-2	CASSSTPNYGYTF
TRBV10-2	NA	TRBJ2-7	CASSELGQSYEQYF
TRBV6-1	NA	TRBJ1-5	CASSDPAGSRRSNQPQHF
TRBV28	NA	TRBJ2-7	CASSRRYEQYF
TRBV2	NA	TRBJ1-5	CASSGRGDQPQHF
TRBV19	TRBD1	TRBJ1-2	CASRPGTGDYGYTF